This T cell receptor beta chain was sequenced in a study of immune heterogeneity within non-small cell lung tumors. Notes on the study in general: T-cell receptor beta clonotypes at high frequency differed largely between individual patients. Local T-cell clonality and local tumor mutational burden correlated moderately but significantly (R about 0.34). Dominant CDR3 beta clonotypes repeated across a patient's tumor loci, while different loci held unique high-frequency clones.

In the case of this clonotype: Its antigen is unidentified.

Trimming removed 6 bases at V and 1 base at J, with 17 bases between. The germline V gene has CDR1 KGHSH and CDR2 LQKENI. This CDR3 is built from 16 residues. Genomic DNA extracted from bulk tumor tissue served as template. A total of around 590 ng was used per sample. The authors collected several far-apart biopsies from each primary tumor during surgery. Those enrolled were patients newly diagnosed with untreated non-small cell lung cancer and undergoing curative surgery. Multiplex PCR (32 V and 13 J primers) was used to amplify the TCR beta CDR3. Each CDR3 protein gets one entry after TCRdb re-called the multiplex PCR reads with MiXCR. The table shows under 20,000 distinct CDR3 sequences, with about 30% occurring only once.

V is TRBV18 and J is TRBJ2-3; D not certain. This clonotype was obtained from a man aged 35 to 55 with non-small cell lung cancer. Source material: lung tumor tissue. CDR3 sequence (DNA): TGTGCCAGCTCGCTCCGGGCCACCTCTGGCACAGATACGCAGTATTTT. As protein: CASSLRATSGTDTQYF.